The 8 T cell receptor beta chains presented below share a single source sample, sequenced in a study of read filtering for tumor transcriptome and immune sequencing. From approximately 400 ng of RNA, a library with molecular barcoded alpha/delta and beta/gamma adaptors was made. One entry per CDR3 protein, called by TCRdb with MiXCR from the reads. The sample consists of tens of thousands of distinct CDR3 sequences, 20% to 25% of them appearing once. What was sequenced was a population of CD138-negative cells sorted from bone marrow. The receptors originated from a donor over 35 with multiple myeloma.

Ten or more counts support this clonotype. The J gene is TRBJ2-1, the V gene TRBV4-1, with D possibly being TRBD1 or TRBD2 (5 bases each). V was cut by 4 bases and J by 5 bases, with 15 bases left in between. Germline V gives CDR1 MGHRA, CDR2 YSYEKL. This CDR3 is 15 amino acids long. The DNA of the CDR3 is TGCGCCAGCAGCCGCCCGGGGACGGTCCACAATGAGCAGTTCTTC. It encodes CASSRPGTVHNEQFF.

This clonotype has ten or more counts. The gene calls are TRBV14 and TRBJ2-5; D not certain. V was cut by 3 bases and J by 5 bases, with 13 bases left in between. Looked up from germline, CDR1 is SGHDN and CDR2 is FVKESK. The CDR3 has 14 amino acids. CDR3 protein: CASSQLNPPETQYF. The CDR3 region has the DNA TGTGCCAGCAGCCAGCTGAATCCCCCGGAGACCCAGTACTTC. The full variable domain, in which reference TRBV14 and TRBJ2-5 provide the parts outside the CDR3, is EAGVTQFPSHSVIEKGQTVTLRCDPISGHDNLYWYRRVMGKEIKFLLHFVKESKQDESGMPNNRFLAERTGGTYSTLKVQPAELEDSGVYFCASSQLNPPETQYFGPGTRLLVL.

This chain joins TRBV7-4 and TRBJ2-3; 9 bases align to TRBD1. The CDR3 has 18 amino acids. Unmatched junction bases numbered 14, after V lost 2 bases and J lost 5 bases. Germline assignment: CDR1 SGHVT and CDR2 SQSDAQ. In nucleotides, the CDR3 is TGTGCCAGCAGCTTATGTCGCGGGACAGGGCTTTTCCGAGATACGCAGTATTTT. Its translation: CASSLCRGTGLFRDTQYF.

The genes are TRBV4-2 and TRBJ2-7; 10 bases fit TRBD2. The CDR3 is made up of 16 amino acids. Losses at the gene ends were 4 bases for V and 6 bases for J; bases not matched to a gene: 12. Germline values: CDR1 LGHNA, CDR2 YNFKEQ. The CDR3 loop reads CASSPGEAGGRAEQYF. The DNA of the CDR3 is TGTGCCAGCAGCCCGGGGGAAGCGGGGGGGCGCGCCGAGCAGTACTTC.

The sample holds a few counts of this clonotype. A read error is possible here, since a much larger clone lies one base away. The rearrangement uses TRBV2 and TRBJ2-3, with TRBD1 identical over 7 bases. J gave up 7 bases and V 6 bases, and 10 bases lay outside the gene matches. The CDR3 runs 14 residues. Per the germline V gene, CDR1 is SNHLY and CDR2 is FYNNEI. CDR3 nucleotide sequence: TGTGCCAGCAGCGACGGGACAGCTACAAATACGCAGTATTTT. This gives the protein CASSDGTATNTQYF.

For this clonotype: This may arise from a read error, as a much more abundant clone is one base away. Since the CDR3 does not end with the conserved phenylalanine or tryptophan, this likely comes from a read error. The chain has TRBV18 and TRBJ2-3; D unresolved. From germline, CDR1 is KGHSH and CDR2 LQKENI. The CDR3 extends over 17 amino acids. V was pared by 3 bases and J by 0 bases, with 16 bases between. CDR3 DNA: TGTGCCAGCTCACCTAGTTCTGACCGAGTAAGCACAGATACGCAGTATCTT. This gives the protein CASSPSSDRVSTDTQYL.

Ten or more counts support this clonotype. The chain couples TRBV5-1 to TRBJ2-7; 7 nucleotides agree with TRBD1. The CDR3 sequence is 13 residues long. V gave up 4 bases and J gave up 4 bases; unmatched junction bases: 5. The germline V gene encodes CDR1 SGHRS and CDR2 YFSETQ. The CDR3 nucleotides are TGCGCCAGCAGCACGACAGGGATATACGAGCAGTACTTC. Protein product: CASSTTGIYEQYF.

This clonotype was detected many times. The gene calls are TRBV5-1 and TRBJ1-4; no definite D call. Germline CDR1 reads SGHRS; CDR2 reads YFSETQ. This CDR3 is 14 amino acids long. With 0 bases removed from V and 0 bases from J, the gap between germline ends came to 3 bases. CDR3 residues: CASSLGTTNEKLFF. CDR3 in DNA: TGCGCCAGCAGCTTGGGCACAACTAATGAAAAACTGTTTTTT.